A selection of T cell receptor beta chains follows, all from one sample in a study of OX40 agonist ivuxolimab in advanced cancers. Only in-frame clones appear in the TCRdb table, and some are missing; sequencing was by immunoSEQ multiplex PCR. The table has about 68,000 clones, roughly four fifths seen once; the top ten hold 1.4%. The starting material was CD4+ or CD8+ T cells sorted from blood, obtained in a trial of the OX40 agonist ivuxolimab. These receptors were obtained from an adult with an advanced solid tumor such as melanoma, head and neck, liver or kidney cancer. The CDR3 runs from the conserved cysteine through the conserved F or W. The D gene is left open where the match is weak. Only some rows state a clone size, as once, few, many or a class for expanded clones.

CDR3 protein: CASNGGLNLAKNIQYF
CDR3 DNA: TGTGCCAGCAATGGGGGGCTAAACTTAGCCAAAAACATTCAGTACTTC
V gene: TRBV28
CDR3 length: 16
J gene: TRBJ2-4
D gene: -
clone size: -

CDR3 protein: CASSAGQAYEQYF
CDR3 DNA: TGTGCCAGCAGTGCGGGACAGGCCTACGAGCAGTACTTC
V gene: TRBV6-1
CDR3 length: 13
J gene: TRBJ2-7
D gene: TRBD1
clone size: -

CDR3 protein: CASSQEFPALYEQYF
CDR3 DNA: TGCGCCAGCAGCCAAGAGTTCCCAGCCCTCTACGAGCAGTACTTC
V gene: TRBV4-1
CDR3 length: 15
J gene: TRBJ2-7
D gene: -
clone size: -

CDR3 protein: CASSPQGARATNEKLFF
CDR3 DNA: TGTGCCAGCTCACCGCAGGGGGCGAGGGCAACTAATGAAAAACTGTTTTTT
V gene: TRBV18
CDR3 length: 17
J gene: TRBJ1-4
D gene: TRBD1
clone size: -

CDR3 protein: CASSTGTGHMTF
CDR3 DNA: TGCGCCAGCAGCACAGGGACAGGCCATATGACTTTT
V gene: TRBV5-1
CDR3 length: 12
J gene: TRBJ1-1
D gene: TRBD1
clone size: -

CDR3 protein: CASYRGGYQPQHF
CDR3 DNA: TGTGCCAGCTACAGGGGGGGTTATCAGCCCCAGCATTTT
V gene: TRBV6-1
CDR3 length: 13
J gene: TRBJ1-5
D gene: TRBD1
clone size: -

CDR3 protein: CASARTVATGVNEQFF
CDR3 DNA: TGTGCCAGCGCTCGCACCGTCGCGACAGGGGTCAATGAGCAGTTCTTC
V gene: TRBV7-9
CDR3 length: 16
J gene: TRBJ2-1
D gene: TRBD1
clone size: -

CDR3 protein: CASRDRDKIVETQYF
CDR3 DNA: TGTGCCAGCAGAGACCGGGACAAGATTGTAGAGACCCAGTACTTC
V gene: TRBV28
CDR3 length: 15
J gene: TRBJ2-5
D gene: -
clone size: few

CDR3 protein: CASNTVNQETQYF
CDR3 DNA: TGTGCCAGCAATACAGTCAACCAAGAGACCCAGTACTTC
V gene: TRBV2
CDR3 length: 13
J gene: TRBJ2-5
D gene: -
clone size: -

CDR3 protein: CASSLSAGGFDIQYF
CDR3 DNA: TGTGCCAGCAGTTTATCGGCAGGGGGATTCGACATTCAGTACTTC
V gene: TRBV27
CDR3 length: 15
J gene: TRBJ2-4
D gene: TRBD1
clone size: -

CDR3 protein: CASSITWVGEQYF
CDR3 DNA: TGTGCCAGTAGCATTACGTGGGTCGGCGAGCAGTACTTC
V gene: TRBV19
CDR3 length: 13
J gene: TRBJ2-7
D gene: -
clone size: -